Shown below are 27 T cell receptor beta chains from a single sample sequenced in a study of vaccination effects on CD4 cells after COVID-19 (dated by TCRdb to about 2022). Library preparation employed the immunoSEQ multiplex PCR assay. Not all clones reach the TCRdb copy of this immuneACCESS table, which keeps in-frame sequences only. Checked studies attribute under half of the gap to unresolved V genes and leave the rest unexplained. The sample table shows 55,000 to 80,000 clones, and approximately 70% are seen once. Roughly 4% of the sample comes from the top ten. Antigen specificity for these receptors is unknown. To identify antigen-specific CD4+ T cell clonotypes by their expansion, the ViraFEST assay first stimulated PBMC with viral peptide pools and then applied TCR sequencing. After about 10 days of culture, CD4+ T cells were isolated with the EasySep CD4+ T cell isolation kit. None of the healthy vaccine recipients had a prior SARS-CoV-2 infection, which was confirmed by nucleocapsid antibody tests that came back negative both before and after vaccination.

Sequencing used CD4+ T cells from PBMCs cultured with HCoV-OC43 spike peptides, obtained before COVID-19 vaccination. The sample's cell subset or site, from its label and the paper: HCoV-OC43 spike overlapping peptide pool stimulation. The source is a human donor who received a COVID-19 vaccine.

The rearrangement joins TRBV5-1 to TRBJ2-3; D call uncertain. The V and J ends lost 7 bases and 0 bases respectively, with 12 bases between them. The germline gives CDR1 SGHRS, CDR2 YFSETQ. The CDR3 spans 14 residues. The DNA of the CDR3 is TGCGCCAGCCGAGACGGAGTAAGCACAGATACGCAGTATTTT. This codes for CASRDGVSTDTQYF.

This chain links TRBV19 with TRBJ1-1; D is ambiguous. CDR3 length equals 13 residues. Per the germline V gene, CDR1 is LNHDA and CDR2 is SQIVND (reference sequence). V was cut by 3 bases and J by 1 base, with 6 bases left in between. The CDR3 DNA follows: TGTGCCAGTAGTATTCGCAGGAACACTGAAGCTTTCTTT. Protein sequence: CASSIRRNTEAFF.

The chain couples TRBV13 to TRBJ2-1; 11 positions agree with TRBD2. The CDR3 runs to 16 residues. CDR1 is PRHDT, CDR2 FYEKMQ, per germline (reference sequence). Trimming at V came to 2 bases and at J to 8 bases, leaving 8 bases not matched to a gene. The CDR3 loop is CASSLISSGGTDEQFF. CDR3 nucleotide sequence: TGTGCCAGCAGCTTAATTTCTAGCGGGGGGACGGATGAGCAGTTCTTC.

The V and J genes are TRBV20-1 and TRBJ1-1; the D gene is possibly TRBD1 (6 bases). Germline values: CDR1 DFQATT, CDR2 SNEGSKA (reference sequence). Trimming cost V 6 bases and J 5 bases, with 10 bases left between them. This CDR3 region has 11 residues. The CDR3 coding sequence is TGCAGTGCCATCAGGGGAACTGAAGCTTTCTTT. This translates into CSAIRGTEAFF.

The chain couples TRBV3-1 (or the pseudogene TRBV3-2) to TRBJ2-7; D is ambiguous. There are 12 residues in the CDR3. Trimming took off 1 base at V and 6 bases at J, with 7 bases between the two ends. Germline-derived CDR1 and CDR2 are LGHDT and YNNKEL (reference sequence). The CDR3 here is CASSQGPGEQYV. In DNA form, the CDR3 reads TGTGCCAGCAGCCAAGGTCCAGGCGAGCAGTACGTC.

The V call is TRBV5-1, the J call TRBJ2-2; weak D call: TRBD1 (5 bases). This CDR3 spans 16 amino acids. V gave up 0 bases and J gave up 6 bases, with 15 bases separating them. Germline V gene data show CDR1 as SGHRS and CDR2 as YFSETQ. This CDR3 is CASSLDWQGRAGELFF. In DNA, the CDR3 is TGCGCCAGCAGCTTGGATTGGCAGGGAAGGGCCGGGGAGCTGTTTTTT.

The chain recombines TRBV5-1 with TRBJ1-3, with 9 bases aligning to TRBD1. J was trimmed by 4 bases and V by 0 bases; bases with no gene match: 8. The CDR3 runs 17 residues. Germline V lookup: CDR1 SGHRS, CDR2 YFSETQ. Here the CDR3 DNA reads TGCGCCAGCAGCTTGGCGGTGGGACAGGGAAACGGAAACACCATATATTTT. Protein product: CASSLAVGQGNGNTIYF. The full variable domain, with the rest looked up from reference TRBV5-1 and TRBJ1-3, is KAGVTQTPRYLIKTRGQQVTLSCSPISGHRSVSWYQQTPGQGLQFLFEYFSETQRNKGNFPGRFSGRQFSNSRSEMNVSTLELGDSALYLCASSLAVGQGNGNTIYFGEGSWLTVV.

This CDR3 is CAWSVFRTGIRYTF. CDR3 sequence (DNA): TGTGCCTGGAGTGTCTTCAGGACAGGGATACGCTACACCTTC. The V call is TRBV30, the J call TRBJ1-2; 8 bases are a match to TRBD1. The J segment lost 9 bases and the V segment lost 0 bases, leaving 9 bases of the junction unmatched. CDR3 length equals 14 residues. CDR1 is GTSNPN and CDR2 is SVGIG in the germline V gene (reference sequence).

This chain joins TRBV29-1 and TRBJ1-2, with unresolved D. Trimming removed 4 bases at V and 6 bases at J, with 6 bases between. The CDR3 has 10 amino acids. The germline gives CDR1 SQVTM, CDR2 ANQGSEA. The CDR3 sequence: CSVGNNGYTF. For the CDR3, the DNA is TGCAGCGTTGGCAATAATGGCTACACCTTC.

In its sample, this clone was seen a few times. V gene TRBV19 combines with J gene TRBJ1-1; 7 nucleotides align to TRBD1. CDR3 size: 14 residues. V dropped 6 bases and J dropped 10; count of bases not matched to a gene: 14. Germline assignment: CDR1 LNHDA and CDR2 SQIVND (reference sequence). CDR3 in amino acids: CASSIEGVGGRAFF. In nucleotides, the CDR3 is TGTGCCAGTAGCATCGAAGGGGTAGGGGGCCGAGCTTTCTTT.

This clone was detected a few times. The chain joins TRBV4-3 to TRBJ1-4; the D is unclear. The V end was cut by 1 base, the J end by 8 bases, with 11 bases between. The CDR3 spans 14 residues. Germline CDR1 and CDR2: LGHNA and YSLEER. CDR3 sequence: CASSQGNSREKLFF. For the CDR3, the DNA is TGCGCCAGCAGCCAAGGAAACTCGAGAGAAAAACTGTTTTTT.

This chain joins TRBV30 and TRBJ2-5, with D unresolved. V lost 5 bases to trimming and J lost 4 bases, with 8 bases between them. In germline, CDR1 is GTSNPN, CDR2 SVGIG (reference sequence). The CDR3 consists of 11 residues. The CDR3 loop is CAWEESETQYF. Written as DNA, the CDR3 is TGTGCCTGGGAGGAATCAGAGACCCAGTACTTC.

V and J are TRBV12-5 and TRBJ1-5, with D unclear. The CDR3 extends over 13 amino acids. The ends were cut back, 6 bases at V and 2 bases at J, with 8 bases in the middle. CDR1 LGHNT and CDR2 FRNRAP come from the germline V gene. The DNA of the CDR3 is TGTGCTAGTGGCTTTCAGGGCAATCAGCCCCAGCATTTT. It is translated as CASGFQGNQPQHF.

J is TRBJ2-3 and V is TRBV24-1; 11 bases are shared with TRBD1. The CDR3 covers 15 residues. Germline V CDR1 and CDR2: KGHDR, SFDVKD. V lost 8 bases and J lost 3; bases outside the gene matches: 6. In DNA, the CDR3 is TGTGCCACCAACGGGGGACAGGGGGTAACAGATACGCAGTATTTT. Protein product: CATNGGQGVTDTQYF.

This chain connects TRBV5-1 to TRBJ1-2; D is possibly TRBD1 (6 bases). Germline V lookup: CDR1 SGHRS, CDR2 YFSETQ. Trimming shortened V by 0 bases and J by 4 bases, and 7 bases separated the two germline ends. The CDR3 sequence is 13 residues long. CDR3 sequence reads: CASSLEQGYGYTF. The CDR3, as DNA: TGCGCCAGCAGCTTGGAACAGGGCTATGGCTACACCTTC.

In this sample, this clone turned up once. The rearrangement uses TRBV25-1 and TRBJ1-3, with D uncertain. Germline CDR1 MGHDK, CDR2 SYGVNS. The CDR3 loop spans 12 amino acids. Between the trimmed V and J ends, which lost 7 bases and 4 bases, there was a span of 8 bases. The CDR3 DNA is TGTGCCAGCACACACGGCGGAAACACCATATATTTT. It specifies CASTHGGNTIYF.

The J gene is TRBJ1-4, the V gene TRBV5-6; 12 nucleotides match TRBD1. From germline, CDR1 is SGHDT and CDR2 YYEEEE. The junction had 8 bases not matched to a gene; V was cut back by 4 bases and J by 7 bases. The CDR3 loop spans 16 amino acids. The CDR3, as DNA: TGTGCCAGCAGCCAGGCCGGGACAGGGGGCGTTGAAAAACTGTTTTTT. It yields the protein CASSQAGTGGVEKLFF. The variable domain in full, with the rest retrieved from reference TRBV5-6 and TRBJ1-4, is DAGVTQSPTHLIKTRGQQVTLRCSPKSGHDTVSWYQQALGQGPQFIFQYYEEEERQRGNFPDRFSGHQFPNYSSELNVNALLLGDSALYLCASSQAGTGGVEKLFFGSGTQLSVL.

This chain links TRBV7-2 with TRBJ2-5; 8 bases map to TRBD1. This CDR3 comprises 15 residues. Germline lookup yields CDR1 SGHTA and CDR2 FQGNSA. The ends lost 6 bases at V and 5 bases at J; junction bases unmatched: 11. The CDR3 is CASRQSAGGGETQYF. Written as DNA, the CDR3 is TGTGCCAGCAGACAATCGGCAGGGGGCGGGGAGACCCAGTACTTC. Variable domain in full (rest from reference TRBV7-2 and TRBJ2-5): GAGVSQSPSNKVTEKGKDVELRCDPISGHTALYWYRQSLGQGLEFLIYFQGNSAPDKSGLPSDRFSAERTGGSVSTLTIQRTQQEDSAVYLCASRQSAGGGETQYFGPGTRLLVL.

The rearrangement uses TRBV9 and TRBJ2-3; D remains unclear. V lost 0 bases to trimming and J lost 5 bases, with 10 bases between them. Germline-derived CDR1 and CDR2 are SGDLS and YYNGEE. This CDR3 spans 14 amino acids. CDR3 in DNA: TGTGCCAGCAGCGTAGACGGAATGGAAGATACGCAGTATTTT. Translating it yields CASSVDGMEDTQYF.

This clone was seen a handful of times. V usage is TRBV7-8 and J usage is TRBJ2-2; 7 bases are shared with TRBD1. V dropped 2 bases and J dropped 0; count of bases not matched to a gene: 3. Germline CDR1 is SGHVS and CDR2 is FQNEAQ. The CDR3 totals 16 residues. The CDR3 here is CASSLLTGTNTGELFF. CDR3 bases: TGTGCCAGCAGCTTATTGACAGGGACGAACACCGGGGAGCTGTTTTTT.

The V and J genes are TRBV18 and TRBJ2-5; possibly TRBD1 for D (6 bases). Germline V lookup: CDR1 KGHSH, CDR2 LQKENI. This CDR3 spans 14 amino acids. Between the trimmed V and J ends, which lost 2 bases and 1 base, there was a span of 8 bases. CDR3 residues: CASSPGGSQETQYF. Here the CDR3 DNA reads TGTGCCAGCTCACCAGGGGGCTCCCAAGAGACCCAGTACTTC.

This rearrangement joins TRBV5-1 to TRBJ2-5, with 8 bases aligning to TRBD2. Per the germline V gene, CDR1 is SGHRS and CDR2 is YFSETQ. After removal of 4 bases from V and 5 bases from J, the junction contained 7 bases not matched to a gene. The CDR3 sequence is 14 residues long. The CDR3 is CASSAGTSYETQYF. CDR3 bases: TGCGCCAGCAGCGCCGGGACTAGTTATGAGACCCAGTACTTC.

The chain recombines TRBV5-1 with TRBJ1-1; a weak D match, TRBD1 (6 bases). The length of the CDR3 is 15 residues. The V gene lost 4 bases and the J gene lost 2 bases, with 15 bases spanning the gap. CDR1 and CDR2 (germline): SGHRS, YFSETQ. CDR3 amino acids: CASSGRGDTNTEAFF. For the CDR3, the DNA is TGCGCCAGCAGCGGAAGGGGGGACACTAACACTGAAGCTTTCTTT.

There are a few counts of this clone. This chain connects TRBV14 to TRBJ1-2; no definite D call. The germline V gene encodes CDR1 SGHDN and CDR2 FVKESK. Trimming removed 2 bases from V and 3 bases from J, with 10 bases in between. This CDR3 is built from 14 residues. The CDR3 DNA reads TGTGCCAGCAGCCAACTAGGAATCGACTATGGCTACACCTTC. It specifies CASSQLGIDYGYTF.

The chain has TRBV5-4 and TRBJ1-2, with D possibly matching TRBD1 (5 bases). The CDR3 loop spans 16 amino acids. Trimming removed 1 base from V and 0 bases from J, with 13 bases in between. Germline CDR1 is SGHNT and CDR2 is YYREEE (reference sequence). The CDR3 DNA reads as TGTGCCAGCAGCTTGAGGGGACTCCGGGCTAACTATGGCTACACCTTC. Encoded protein: CASSLRGLRANYGYTF. Full variable domain (outside the CDR3, taken from reference TRBV5-4 and TRBJ1-2): ETGVTQSPTHLIKTRGQQVTLRCSSQSGHNTVSWYQQALGQGPQFIFQYYREEENGRGNFPPRFSGLQFPNYSSELNVNALELDDSALYLCASSLRGLRANYGYTFGSGTRLTVV.

In its sample, this clone was seen once. CDR3: CATSDRMTGNEQFF. The CDR3 region has the DNA TGTGCCACCAGTGACCGTATGACAGGGAATGAGCAGTTCTTC. The rearrangement links TRBV24-1 to TRBJ2-1; TRBD1 matches 7 bases. The CDR3 spans 14 residues. CDR1 is KGHDR, CDR2 SFDVKD, per germline. V was pared by 4 bases and J by 7 bases, with 6 bases of the junction left unmatched.

This CDR3 reads CASSLQGPTEAFF. The CDR3 DNA reads as TGTGCCAGCAGTTTACAGGGCCCCACTGAAGCTTTCTTT. The V and J genes are TRBV6-5 and TRBJ1-1; a weak D match, TRBD1 (6 bases). This CDR3 comprises 13 residues. From germline, CDR1 is MNHEY and CDR2 SVGAGI. Trimming removed 4 bases from V and 4 bases from J, with 10 bases in between.